These T cell receptor beta chains were read from a single sample in a study of T cell responses to AZD1222 COVID-19 vaccine. Clones were sequenced by immunoSEQ multiplex PCR, and TCRdb holds only the in-frame ones, with some missing. The sample carries over 75,000 clones, about 92% recorded once. The source was peripheral blood, collected on day 0 of AZD1222 vaccination. These receptors were collected from an adult in good health. CDR3s include the opening cysteine and the closing phenylalanine or tryptophan. D genes are given only for firm matches. Clone size, where shown, is once, few, many, or a class for clones that have expanded.

size	V	J	D	DNA	CDR3
-	TRBV12-3/TRBV12-4	TRBJ2-7	-	TGTGCCAGCAGTTTAGGCAGGACCTACGAGCAGTACTTC	CASSLGRTYEQYF
-	TRBV9	TRBJ2-5	TRBD2	TGTGCCAGCAGCGTAGAGGGGAGGGTAGAGACCCAGTACTTC	CASSVEGRVETQYF
-	TRBV5-5	TRBJ2-3	-	TGTGCCAGCAGCTTCGGGCCTTTGAACCCAGATACGCAGTATTTT	CASSFGPLNPDTQYF
-	TRBV5-4	TRBJ2-5	TRBD1	TGTGCCAGCAGCTCCGGGACAGGGACCCTCCAAGAGACCCAGTACTTC	CASSSGTGTLQETQYF
-	TRBV10-3	TRBJ2-7	TRBD2	TGTGCCATCGGACTAGCGGGCGAGCAGTACTTC	CAIGLAGEQYF
-	TRBV7-3	TRBJ2-6	-	TGTGCCAGCAGCGCCGACTCAGGGGCGGGGGCCAACGTCCTGACTTTC	CASSADSGAGANVLTF
-	TRBV4-2	TRBJ2-2	-	TGTGCCAGCAGCCAAGGGCCCGCGTTTCCAAGCGGGGAGCTGTTTTTT	CASSQGPAFPSGELFF
few	TRBV9	TRBJ1-1	TRBD1	TGTGCCAGCAGCCCATATATGGACAGGGCCTACACTGAAGCTTTCTTT	CASSPYMDRAYTEAFF
-	TRBV10-2	TRBJ2-7	TRBD1	TGCGCCACGGCCGGGACAGGGCTTCGCGAGCAGTACTTC	CATAGTGLREQYF
-	TRBV5-1	TRBJ2-1	TRBD2	TGCGCCAGCAGCTTGGCCCAGCGGGGGGGCACTGAGCAGTTCTTC	CASSLAQRGGTEQFF
once	TRBV7-3	TRBJ2-1	TRBD2	TGTGCCAGCAGCTCCGGCGGGGGAGGCTATGAGCAGTTCTTC	CASSSGGGGYEQFF
-	TRBV18	TRBJ1-4	-	TGTGCCAGCTCAGCCCAGGCGGGGAGCGAAAAACTGTTTTTT	CASSAQAGSEKLFF
-	TRBV10-2	TRBJ1-5	-	TGCGCCAGCAGTGAGTCGGAGGTAGGATCGAGTAGGCAGCCCCAGCATTTT	CASSESEVGSSRQPQHF
-	TRBV9	TRBJ2-2	-	TGTGCCAGCAGCGTAGATGGTACCGGGGAGCTGTTTTTT	CASSVDGTGELFF
-	TRBV13	TRBJ2-2	-	TGTGCCAGCAGCCCCCAGGGGGGCGACACCGGGGAGCTGTTTTTT	CASSPQGGDTGELFF
-	TRBV28	TRBJ1-2	TRBD1	TGTGCCACCAGACCGGGACAGTCCTATGGCTACACCTTC	CATRPGQSYGYTF
-	TRBV6-5	TRBJ2-7	-	TGTGCCAGCAGAACCGCTGGGGCCAGCTCCTACGAGCAGTACTTC	CASRTAGASSYEQYF
-	TRBV6-5	TRBJ2-7	TRBD2	TGTGCCAGCAAAGGTAGCGGGAGCCCCAACGAGCAGTACTTC	CASKGSGSPNEQYF
once	TRBV7-9	TRBJ2-2	TRBD1	TGTGCCAGCAGCTTAGTTCGGACAGGGGGCAGGACCGGGGAGCTGTTTTTT	CASSLVRTGGRTGELFF
-	TRBV6-5	TRBJ1-5	-	TGTGCCAGCAGGGACAGTATCAGCAATCAGCCCCAGCATTTT	CASRDSISNQPQHF
-	TRBV4-2	TRBJ2-3	TRBD2	TGTGCCAGCAGCCAAGGCCTAGCGGGGGATAACACAGATACGCAGTATTTT	CASSQGLAGDNTDTQYF
once	TRBV12-3/TRBV12-4	TRBJ2-5	TRBD1	TGTGCCAGCAGGGGACAGGGAAGAGAGACCCAGTACTTC	CASRGQGRETQYF
-	TRBV27	TRBJ1-2	TRBD1	TGTGCCACCAAGCTTCGGACAGGGTGGAACTATGGCTACACCTTC	CATKLRTGWNYGYTF
-	TRBV7-9	TRBJ2-2	TRBD2	TGTGCCAGCAGAGGACTAGCGGGAGGGGCCGGGGAGCTGTTTTTT	CASRGLAGGAGELFF
-	TRBV7-8	TRBJ1-2	-	TGTGCCAGCAGCTTATCCCGAAAGGGTAACTATGGCTACACCTTC	CASSLSRKGNYGYTF
-	TRBV25-1	TRBJ2-5	TRBD1	TGTGCCACCGAACAGGGGGCAAGAGAGACCCAGTACTTC	CATEQGARETQYF
-	TRBV6-5	TRBJ2-5	TRBD1	TGTGCCAGCATGAGAAGGGACAGGGGCGAAGAGACCCAGTACTTC	CASMRRDRGEETQYF
-	TRBV3-1/TRBV3-2	TRBJ1-4	-	TGTGCCAGCAGCCAAGTTCAAGGGGGTGGTGAAAAACTGTTTTTT	CASSQVQGGGEKLFF
-	TRBV7-6	TRBJ1-5	-	TGTGCCAGCAGCTTAGTGGGGCAAGGGCAGCCCCAGCATTTT	CASSLVGQGQPQHF
-	TRBV19	TRBJ1-1	-	TGTGCCAGTAGTGGCGGGGCTGAAGCTTTCTTT	CASSGGAEAFF
once	TRBV7-9	TRBJ2-7	-	TGTGCCAGCAGCTTAGGACGGACGCCCTACGAGCAGTACTTC	CASSLGRTPYEQYF
-	TRBV12-3/TRBV12-4	TRBJ1-2	-	TGTGCCAGCAGTCTGGGGAACAACTATGGCTACACCTTC	CASSLGNNYGYTF
-	TRBV29-1	TRBJ2-7	TRBD2	TGCAGCGTTGGGTCTAGCGGGAGTTCTTGGGAGCAGTACTTC	CSVGSSGSSWEQYF
-	TRBV10-3	TRBJ1-1	-	TGTGCCTCACTCGGGGGGAACACTGAAGCTTTCTTT	CASLGGNTEAFF
-	TRBV28	TRBJ1-1	TRBD1	TGTGCCAGCAGTTCACAGGGGGCGGGGTGGGGCACTGAAGCTTTCTTT	CASSSQGAGWGTEAFF
-	TRBV19	TRBJ1-2	-	TGTGCCAGTAGTACACAGCGAAACTATGGCTACACCTTC	CASSTQRNYGYTF
-	TRBV9	TRBJ2-1	TRBD2	TGTGCCAGCAGCCGTAGCGGGGGGACCTACAATGAGCAGTTCTTC	CASSRSGGTYNEQFF
-	TRBV7-9	TRBJ1-2	TRBD1	TGTGCCAGCAGCTTGGAAAGGACAGGGGGAGGCTACACCTTC	CASSLERTGGGYTF
-	TRBV21-1	TRBJ1-1	-	TGTGCCAGCATAAACGGGGCCTCGAACACTGAAGCTTTCTTT	CASINGASNTEAFF
-	TRBV3-1/TRBV3-2	TRBJ1-4	-	TGTGCCAGCGGAAACTATGGCGCAGGGGATAATGAAAAACTGTTTTTT	CASGNYGAGDNEKLFF
-	TRBV5-1	TRBJ2-1	TRBD1	TGCGCCAGCAGCCCGGGACAGGCCTACAATGAGCAGTTCTTC	CASSPGQAYNEQFF
-	TRBV7-9	TRBJ2-2	-	TGTGCCAGCAGTCTGGGACCGACCTACACCGGGGAGCTGTTTTTT	CASSLGPTYTGELFF
-	TRBV5-6	TRBJ2-1	-	TGTGCCAGCAGCCCCCAGGGAAATGAGCAGTTCTTC	CASSPQGNEQFF
-	TRBV6-5	TRBJ2-5	TRBD1	TGTGCCAGCAGTTATGACAGGGTCCAAGAGACCCAGTACTTC	CASSYDRVQETQYF
-	TRBV6-5	TRBJ1-2	-	TGTGCCAGCATCACCTCGGGGCAGGGCCCCAACGGCTACACCTTC	CASITSGQGPNGYTF
-	TRBV10-3	TRBJ2-1	TRBD2	TGTGCCAGCCGAACTAGCGGGAGATACAATGAGCAGTTCTTC	CASRTSGRYNEQFF
-	TRBV9	TRBJ2-1	TRBD2	TGTGCCAGCAGCTCCGCCTCTAGCGGGGAATACAATGAGCAGTTCTTC	CASSSASSGEYNEQFF
-	TRBV6-4	TRBJ2-3	-	TGTGCCAGCACCCCTTCGGGGGACGCATCAGATACGCAGTATTTT	CASTPSGDASDTQYF
-	TRBV29-1	TRBJ2-3	TRBD2	TGCAGCGTTCTTAGCGGGGGCACAGATACGCAGTATTTT	CSVLSGGTDTQYF
-	TRBV7-2	TRBJ1-5	TRBD1	TGTGCCAGCAGCCACCGGGACAGGGGAAGACAGCCCCAGCATTTT	CASSHRDRGRQPQHF
-	TRBV7-9	TRBJ1-1	-	TGTGCCAGCAGTTTGTTACAGGAGAACACTGAAGCTTTCTTT	CASSLLQENTEAFF
-	TRBV7-2	TRBJ1-2	-	TGTGCCAGCAGCCCCGGGCGGACCTATGGCTACACCTTC	CASSPGRTYGYTF
-	TRBV11-2	TRBJ1-2	-	TGTGCCAGCAGCGCGGGACCCGTTATTGGCTACACCTTC	CASSAGPVIGYTF
-	TRBV19	TRBJ2-1	TRBD2	TGTGCCAGTAGTATGGGGACCCTAGCGGGGGGGAATGAGCAGTTCTTC	CASSMGTLAGGNEQFF
-	TRBV5-1	TRBJ2-6	TRBD1	TGCGCCAGCAGCGACAGGGCCCCTGGGGCCAACGTCCTGACTTTC	CASSDRAPGANVLTF
-	TRBV10-1	TRBJ2-7	TRBD1	TGCGCCAGCAGTAAGGACAGGGATTACGAGCAGTACTTC	CASSKDRDYEQYF
-	TRBV11-2	TRBJ1-1	-	TGTGCCAGCAGCTTAGACAGGGCGGAAGCTTTCTTT	CASSLDRAEAFF
once	TRBV10-3	TRBJ1-2	-	TGTGCCATCAGTGAACAGAACTATGGCTACACCTTC	CAISEQNYGYTF
-	TRBV30	TRBJ2-5	-	TGTGCCTGGAGTGTAAAGGGAGAGACCCAGTACTTC	CAWSVKGETQYF
-	TRBV19	TRBJ2-5	-	TGTGCCAGTAGTGGGACCGTAGGGGGTCACCAAGAGACCCAGTACTTC	CASSGTVGGHQETQYF